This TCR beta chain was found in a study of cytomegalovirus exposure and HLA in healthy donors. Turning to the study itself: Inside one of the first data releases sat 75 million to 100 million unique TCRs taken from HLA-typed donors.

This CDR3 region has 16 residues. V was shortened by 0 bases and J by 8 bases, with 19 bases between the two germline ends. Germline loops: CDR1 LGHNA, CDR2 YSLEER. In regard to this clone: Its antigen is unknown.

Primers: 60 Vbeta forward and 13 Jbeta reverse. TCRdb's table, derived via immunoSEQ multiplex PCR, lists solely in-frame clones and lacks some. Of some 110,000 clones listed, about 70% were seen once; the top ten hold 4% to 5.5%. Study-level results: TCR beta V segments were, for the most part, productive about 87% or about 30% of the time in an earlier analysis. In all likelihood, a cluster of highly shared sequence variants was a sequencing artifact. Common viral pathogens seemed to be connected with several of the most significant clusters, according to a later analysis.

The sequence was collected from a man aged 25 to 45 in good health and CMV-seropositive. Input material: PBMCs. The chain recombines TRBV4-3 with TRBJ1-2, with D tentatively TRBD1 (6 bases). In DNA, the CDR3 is TGCGCCAGCAGCCAAGATCACGCAGGGGCATTGTGCGGCTACACCTTC. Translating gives CASSQDHAGALCGYTF.